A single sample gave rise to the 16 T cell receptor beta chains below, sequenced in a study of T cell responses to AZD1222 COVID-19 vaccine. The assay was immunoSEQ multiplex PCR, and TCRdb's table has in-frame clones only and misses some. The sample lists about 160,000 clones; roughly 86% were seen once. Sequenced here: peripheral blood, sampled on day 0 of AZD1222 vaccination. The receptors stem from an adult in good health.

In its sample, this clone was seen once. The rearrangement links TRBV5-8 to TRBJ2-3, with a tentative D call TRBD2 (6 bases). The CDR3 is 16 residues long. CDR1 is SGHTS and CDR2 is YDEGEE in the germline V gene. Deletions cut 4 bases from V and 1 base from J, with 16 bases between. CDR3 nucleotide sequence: TGTGCCAGCAGCCCACCCGGGACTTCCCGCACAGATACGCAGTATTTT. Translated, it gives CASSPPGTSRTDTQYF.

The CDR3 nucleotides read TGTGCCAGCAGTCTCGGGACGGATGAAAAACTGTTTTTT. Encoded protein: CASSLGTDEKLFF. The genes are TRBV12-3 or TRBV12-4 and TRBJ1-4; the D gene is possibly TRBD1 (5 bases). The CDR3 has 13 residues. V was shortened by 5 bases and J by 6 bases, with 10 bases between the two germline ends.

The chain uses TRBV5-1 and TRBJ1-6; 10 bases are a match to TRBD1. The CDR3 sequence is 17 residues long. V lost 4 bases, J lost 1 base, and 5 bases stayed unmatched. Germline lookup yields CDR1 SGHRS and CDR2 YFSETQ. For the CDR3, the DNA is TGCGCCAGCAGCCCCGACAGGGGGCATTCCTATAATTCACCCCTCCACTTT. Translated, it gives CASSPDRGHSYNSPLHF. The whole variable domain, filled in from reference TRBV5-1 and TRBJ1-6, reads KAGVTQTPRYLIKTRGQQVTLSCSPISGHRSVSWYQQTPGQGLQFLFEYFSETQRNKGNFPGRFSGRQFSNSRSEMNVSTLELGDSALYLCASSPDRGHSYNSPLHFGNGTRLTVT.

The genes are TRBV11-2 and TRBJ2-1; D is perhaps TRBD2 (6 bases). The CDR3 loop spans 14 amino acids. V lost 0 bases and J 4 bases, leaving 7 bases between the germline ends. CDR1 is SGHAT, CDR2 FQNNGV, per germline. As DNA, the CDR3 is TGTGCCAGCAGCTTAGAGGGGGGATACAATGAGCAGTTCTTC. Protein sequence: CASSLEGGYNEQFF.

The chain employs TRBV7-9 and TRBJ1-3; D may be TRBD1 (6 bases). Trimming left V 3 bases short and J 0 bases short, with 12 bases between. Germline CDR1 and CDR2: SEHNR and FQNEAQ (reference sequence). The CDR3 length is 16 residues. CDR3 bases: TGTGCCAGCAGCTTTTCAGGGGATAGCTCTGGAAACACCATATATTTT. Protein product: CASSFSGDSSGNTIYF.

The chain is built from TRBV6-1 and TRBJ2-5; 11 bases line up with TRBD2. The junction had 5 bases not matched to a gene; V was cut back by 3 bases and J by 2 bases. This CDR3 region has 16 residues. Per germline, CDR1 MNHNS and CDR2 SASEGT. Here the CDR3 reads CASSDGRLAGQETQYF. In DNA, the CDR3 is TGTGCCAGCAGTGATGGGCGACTAGCGGGACAAGAGACCCAGTACTTC.

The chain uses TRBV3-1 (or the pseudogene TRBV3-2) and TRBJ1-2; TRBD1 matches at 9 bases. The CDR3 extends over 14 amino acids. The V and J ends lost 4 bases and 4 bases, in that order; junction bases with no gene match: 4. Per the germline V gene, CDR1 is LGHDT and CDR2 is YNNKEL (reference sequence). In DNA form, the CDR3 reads TGTGCCAGCAGCCCGACAGGGGGTGGCTATGGCTACACCTTC. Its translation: CASSPTGGGYGYTF.

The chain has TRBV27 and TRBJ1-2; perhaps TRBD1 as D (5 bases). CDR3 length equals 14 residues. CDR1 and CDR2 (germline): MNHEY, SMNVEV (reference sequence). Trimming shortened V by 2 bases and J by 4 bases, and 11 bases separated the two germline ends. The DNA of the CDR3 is TGTGCCAGCAGTTTAGCAGGGAACGGCTATGGCTACACCTTC. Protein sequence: CASSLAGNGYGYTF.

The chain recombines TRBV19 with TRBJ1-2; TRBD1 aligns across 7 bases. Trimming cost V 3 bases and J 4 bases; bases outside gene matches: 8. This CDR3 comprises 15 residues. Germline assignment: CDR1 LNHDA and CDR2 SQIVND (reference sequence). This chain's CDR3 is CASSIRDRVAYGYTF. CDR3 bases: TGTGCCAGTAGTATCCGAGACAGGGTCGCCTATGGCTACACCTTC.

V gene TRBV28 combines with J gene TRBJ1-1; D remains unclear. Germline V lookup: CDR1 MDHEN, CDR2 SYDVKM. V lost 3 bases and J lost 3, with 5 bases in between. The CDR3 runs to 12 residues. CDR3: CASSFGDTEAFF. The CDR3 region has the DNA TGTGCCAGCAGTTTTGGGGACACTGAAGCTTTCTTT.

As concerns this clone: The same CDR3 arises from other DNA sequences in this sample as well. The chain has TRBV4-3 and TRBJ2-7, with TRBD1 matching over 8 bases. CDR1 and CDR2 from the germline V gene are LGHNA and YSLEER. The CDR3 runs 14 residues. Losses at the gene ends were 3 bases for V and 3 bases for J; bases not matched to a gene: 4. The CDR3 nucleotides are TGCGCCAGCAGCCAGGACAGGGCAGGCTACGAGCAGTACTTC. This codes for CASSQDRAGYEQYF.

In DNA form, the CDR3 reads TGTGCCAGCAGCCAAGGGGGGGGGTCCTACAATGAGCAGTTCTTC. This codes for CASSQGGGSYNEQFF. The chain is built from TRBV3-1 (or the pseudogene TRBV3-2) and TRBJ2-1, with TRBD2 matching over 7 bases. With V trimmed by 1 base and J by 1 base, 1 base remained unmatched. Germline CDR1 is LGHDT and CDR2 is YNNKEL (reference sequence). The CDR3 is 15 residues long.

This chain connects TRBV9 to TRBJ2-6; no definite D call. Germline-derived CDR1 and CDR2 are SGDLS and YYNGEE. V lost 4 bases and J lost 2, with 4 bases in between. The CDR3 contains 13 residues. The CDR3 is CASSRAGANVLTF. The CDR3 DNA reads TGTGCCAGCAGCCGAGCTGGGGCCAACGTCCTGACTTTC.

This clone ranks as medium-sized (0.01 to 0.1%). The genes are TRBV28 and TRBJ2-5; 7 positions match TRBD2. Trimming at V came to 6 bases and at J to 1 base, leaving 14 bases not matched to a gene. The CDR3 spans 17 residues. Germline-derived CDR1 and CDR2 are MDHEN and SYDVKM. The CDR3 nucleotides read TGTGCCAGCAGGTTAGGCGGGTCTAGCGGACCCCAAGAGACCCAGTACTTC. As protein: CASRLGGSSGPQETQYF.

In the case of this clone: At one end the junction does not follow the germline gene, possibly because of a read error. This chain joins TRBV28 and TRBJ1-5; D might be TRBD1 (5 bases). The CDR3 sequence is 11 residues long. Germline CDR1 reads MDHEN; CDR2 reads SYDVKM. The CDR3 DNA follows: TGTGCCAGCAGTTTGGGCAGGGCTGAGGATTTT. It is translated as CASSLGRAEDF.

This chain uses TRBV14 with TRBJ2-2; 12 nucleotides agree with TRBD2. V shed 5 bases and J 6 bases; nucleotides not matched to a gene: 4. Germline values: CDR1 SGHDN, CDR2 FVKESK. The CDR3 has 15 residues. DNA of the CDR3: TGTGCCAGCAGCTTCAGACTAGCGGGGGCCGGGGAGCTGTTTTTT. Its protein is CASSFRLAGAGELFF.